This T cell receptor beta chain comes out of a study of blood T cell repertoires in COVID-19 (dated by TCRdb to between 2020 and 2021). Regarding the research as a whole: Samples covering the acute and convalescent phases of COVID-19 were provided by collaborators in the United States, Italy and Spain. The material from the prospective study consisted of cDNA or gDNA derived from T cells, B-cell-depleted T cells, or PBMCs. Deeply sampled blood TCRbeta repertoires from subjects exposed to, actively infected with, or recovered from COVID-19 were included in the dataset. A freely available public database, intended as a resource for researchers studying the immune response to SARS-CoV-2, is where the repertoires were released. The samples were drawn from two sources: the first 160 participants of the ongoing ImmuneRACE study, and 950 to 1,500 subjects contributed by 6 global collaborators. Sample metadata almost always included a de-identified subject ID, COVID-19 status, age in years and sex. Where HLA class I and class II types were available, the types were taken from metadata supplied by the sample provider, not from assay-based typing. The study at large found these results: The amount of clinical and demographic metadata varied by source and participant and was provided uncurated.

V is shortened by 6 bases, J by 7 bases, and the region joining them spans 13 bases. The germline V gene supplies CDR1 SNHLY and CDR2 FYNNEI. The CDR3 spans 14 residues, from the cysteine through the phenylalanine. This entry keeps only the CDR3 DNA: 42 bases, framed from base 1. TCRbeta CDR3 regions were amplified from genomic DNA using the immunoSEQ Assay, a bias-controlled multiplex PCR. As for how the authors treated the data: The number of nucleated cells in each sample was estimated by amplification of reference gene primers within the assay. Sequence reads were collapsed and filtered to measure the absolute abundance of every unique TCRbeta CDR3 rearrangement. For each sample, productive Simpson clonality was calculated as the square root of Simpson's diversity index across productive rearrangements. Sourced from immuneACCESS, this table was stored by TCRdb with only in-frame sequences that have V and J called. A share of the clones is absent; for the studies checked, an unresolved V gene accounts for under half, and the remainder has no known explanation. V, J and clone size were drawn from that table, and D and trimming were deduced from the DNA. In all, the sample holds about 230,000 clones, and approximately 87% of those were seen once. Just over 2.5% of the sample goes to the ten largest clones.

Collaborating institutions collected whole blood in K2EDTA tubes following their own protocols. For TCRbeta analysis, collaborators shipped samples as frozen whole blood, isolated PBMCs, or DNA extracted from either of those sample types. In regard to this clone: This receptor's antigen is unknown. No clone much larger than this one lies a single base away; base qualities are absent.

Sequenced material: peripheral blood. Here the chain combines TRBV2 and TRBJ1-6; a tentative D call is TRBD1 (6 bases match). The sequence derives from an older woman with active or convalescent COVID-19. The DNA sequence follows: TGTGCCAGCAGGGGGACACGGCCGAATTCACCCCTCCACTTT. This sequence encodes CASRGTRPNSPLHF.